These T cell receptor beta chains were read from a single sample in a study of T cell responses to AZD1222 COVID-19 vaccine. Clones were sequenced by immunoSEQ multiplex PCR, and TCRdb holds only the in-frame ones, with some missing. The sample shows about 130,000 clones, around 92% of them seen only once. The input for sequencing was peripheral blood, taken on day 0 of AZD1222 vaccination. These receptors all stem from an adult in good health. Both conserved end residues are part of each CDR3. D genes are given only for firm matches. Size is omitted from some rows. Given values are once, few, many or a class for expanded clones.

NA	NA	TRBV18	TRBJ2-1	CASSPQIGYNEQFF	TGTGCCAGCTCACCACAAATAGGGTACAATGAGCAGTTCTTC
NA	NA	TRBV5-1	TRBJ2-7	CASSLDRATTYEQYF	TGCGCCAGCAGCTTGGACCGGGCGACAACCTACGAGCAGTACTTC
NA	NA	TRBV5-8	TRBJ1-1	CASSLVREDTEAFF	TGTGCCAGCAGCTTAGTCAGGGAGGACACTGAAGCTTTCTTT
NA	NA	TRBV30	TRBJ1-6	CAWSTAGDYNSPLHF	TGTGCCTGGAGTACTGCCGGAGACTATAATTCACCCCTCCACTTT
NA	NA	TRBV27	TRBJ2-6	CASSGLGGYGANVLTF	TGTGCCAGCAGTGGCCTAGGTGGGTATGGGGCCAACGTCCTGACTTTC
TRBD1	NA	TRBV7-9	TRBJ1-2	CASSGAGQGGYGYTF	TGTGCCAGCAGCGGGGCGGGACAGGGGGGCTATGGCTACACCTTC
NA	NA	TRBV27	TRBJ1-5	CAVDLTRGSNQPQHF	TGTGCGGTCGATTTAACCAGGGGCAGCAATCAGCCCCAGCATTTT
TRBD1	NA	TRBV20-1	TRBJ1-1	CSASTFYSLGGYGTEAFF	TGCAGTGCTAGTACCTTCTACAGCCTAGGGGGCTACGGAACTGAAGCTTTCTTT
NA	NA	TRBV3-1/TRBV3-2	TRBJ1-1	CASSPTLEGQNTEAFF	TGTGCCAGCAGCCCAACGCTTGAAGGACAGAACACTGAAGCTTTCTTT
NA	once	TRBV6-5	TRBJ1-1	CASSNQGWETEAFF	TGTGCCAGCAGTAATCAGGGGTGGGAGACTGAAGCTTTCTTT
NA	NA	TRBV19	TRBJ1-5	CASSIGERSNQPQHF	TGTGCCAGTAGTATAGGTGAGAGGAGCAATCAGCCCCAGCATTTT
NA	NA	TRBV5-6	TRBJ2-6	CASSWRAGFSGANVLTF	TGTGCCAGCAGCTGGAGGGCAGGGTTCTCTGGGGCCAACGTCCTGACTTTC
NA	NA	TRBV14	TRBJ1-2	CASSQDWGFWQPEVTNYGYTF	TGTGCCAGCAGCCAAGATTGGGGTTTCTGGCAGCCTGAGGTTACTAACTATGGCTACACCTTC
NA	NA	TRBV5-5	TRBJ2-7	CASSFTSDRNEQYF	TGTGCCAGCAGCTTTACGTCAGATCGTAACGAGCAGTACTTC
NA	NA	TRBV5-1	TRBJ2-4	CASSFEGSGIQYF	TGCGCCAGCAGCTTCGAGGGTTCAGGCATTCAGTACTTC
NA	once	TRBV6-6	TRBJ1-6	CASSPSVGNSPLHF	TGTGCCAGCAGCCCAAGTGTGGGCAATTCACCCCTCCACTTT
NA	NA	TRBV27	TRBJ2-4	CASWEGAKNIQYF	TGTGCCAGCTGGGAAGGAGCCAAAAACATTCAGTACTTC
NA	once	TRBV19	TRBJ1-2	CASSIGGGGYGYTF	TGTGCCAGTAGTATCGGGGGTGGGGGCTATGGCTACACCTTC
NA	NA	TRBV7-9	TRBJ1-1	CASSPLKQGSNTEAFF	TGTGCCAGCAGCCCATTAAAACAGGGCTCGAACACTGAAGCTTTCTTT
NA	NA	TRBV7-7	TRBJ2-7	CASSLGGRGGEQYF	TGTGCTAGCAGCTTAGGAGGGCGGGGAGGCGAGCAGTACTTC